These 32 T cell receptor beta chains share one sample of origin, sequenced in a study of blood T cell repertoires in COVID-19. Sequenced by immunoSEQ multiplex PCR; TCRdb stores in-frame clones only, minus some. The sample shows some 220,000 clones, almost 85% of them seen only once. The source material was peripheral blood. These receptors came from a man aged 45 to 65 with acute or convalescent COVID-19.

The rearrangement links TRBV21-1 to TRBJ2-1; the D call of TRBD2 is as the table states it, not checked on the DNA. TRBV21-1 is assigned pseudogene status. The CDR3 extends over 14 amino acids. CDR3 in DNA: TGTGCCAGCAGCCCCGGACTAGTTTACAATGAGCAGTTCTTC. It specifies CASSPGLVYNEQFF.

The gene calls are TRBV21-1 and TRBJ1-2; the D segment call TRBD1 is taken from the table without a DNA check. TRBV21-1 is a documented pseudogene. This CDR3 spans 14 amino acids. The CDR3 DNA reads as TGTGCCAGCAGCGGCCAGGACAGGGCCGATGGCTACACCTTC. Translated: CASSGQDRADGYTF.

With respect to this clone: The same CDR3 arises from other DNA sequences in this sample as well. The chain uses TRBV6-1 and TRBJ1-1; tentative D call: TRBD1 (5 bases). V was clipped by 2 bases and J by 5 bases, with 9 bases between them. The CDR3 spans 13 residues. Looked up from germline, CDR1 is MNHNS and CDR2 is SASEGT. This CDR3 is CASSEPGGTEAFF. CDR3 sequence (DNA): TGTGCCAGCAGTGAACCGGGGGGGACTGAAGCTTTCTTT.

The J gene is TRBJ2-5, the V gene TRBV14; 8 nucleotides line up with TRBD1. CDR1 is SGHDN and CDR2 is FVKESK in the germline V gene. There are 16 residues in the CDR3. Trimming removed 1 base from V and 1 base from J; junction bases left unmatched: 5. The CDR3 spells CASSQGQGALQETQYF. CDR3 in DNA: TGTGCCAGCAGCCAAGGGCAGGGGGCCCTCCAAGAGACCCAGTACTTC.

The gene calls are TRBV2 and TRBJ2-7; 9 positions match TRBD1. The V and J ends lost 0 bases and 6 bases, in that order; junction bases with no gene match: 9. The CDR3 runs to 16 residues. Germline V gene data show CDR1 as SNHLY and CDR2 as FYNNEI. This CDR3 reads CASSEALPGQGGEQYF. The CDR3 DNA sequence: TGTGCCAGCAGTGAAGCGCTTCCGGGACAGGGAGGCGAGCAGTACTTC.

The chain employs TRBV15 and TRBJ2-2; no clear D. Germline V gene sequence: CDR1 LNHNV, CDR2 YYDKDF (reference sequence). Trimming removed 4 bases at V and 3 bases at J, with 6 bases between. CDR3 length: 13 amino acids. As DNA, the CDR3 is TGTGCCACCAGCAAAGCCTACACCGGGGAGCTGTTTTTT. The encoded protein is CATSKAYTGELFF. Based on the CDR3 plus reference TRBV15 and TRBJ2-2, the full variable domain is DAMVIQNPRYQVTQFGKPVTLSCSQTLNHNVMYWYQQKSSQAPKLLFHYYDKDFNNEADTPDNFQSRRPNTSFCFLDIRSPGLGDTAMYLCATSKAYTGELFFGEGSRLTVL.

The V and J genes are TRBV19 and TRBJ1-5, with D unresolved. This CDR3 spans 15 amino acids. The V and J ends lost 5 bases and 2 bases respectively, with 13 bases between them. CDR1 LNHDA and CDR2 SQIVND come from the germline V gene (reference sequence). The CDR3 coding sequence is TGTGCCAGTAGTCCTTCCTACCTTGGCAATCAGCCCCAGCATTTT. Translating it yields CASSPSYLGNQPQHF. Full variable domain (missing parts from reference TRBV19 and TRBJ1-5): DGGITQSPKYLFRKEGQNVTLSCEQNLNHDAMYWYRQDPGQGLRLIYYSQIVNDFQKGDIAEGYSVSREKKESFPLTVTSAQKNPTAFYLCASSPSYLGNQPQHFGDGTRLSIL.

The CDR3 loop is CASSLSGRGTEAFF. The CDR3 DNA is TGTGCCAGCAGCCTATCCGGGAGGGGCACTGAAGCTTTCTTT. The chain links TRBV3-1 (or the pseudogene TRBV3-2) to TRBJ1-1; TRBD1 might be the D (5 bases). V lost 4 bases and J 4 bases, leaving 13 bases between the germline ends. The germline gives CDR1 LGHDT, CDR2 YNNKEL (reference sequence). This CDR3 is 14 amino acids long.

The V call is TRBV7-9, the J call TRBJ1-2; no firm D call. Germline values: CDR1 SEHNR, CDR2 FQNEAQ (reference sequence). V lost 5 bases and J 8 bases, leaving 15 bases between the germline ends. The CDR3 has 13 amino acids. The CDR3 DNA reads as TGTGCCAGCAGCAGCCCGGGAGTAGGGGGCTACACCTTC. Residues: CASSSPGVGGYTF. Combining the CDR3 with reference TRBV7-9 and TRBJ1-2 gives the whole variable domain DTGVSQNPRHKITKRGQNVTFRCDPISEHNRLYWYRQTLGQGPEFLTYFQNEAQLEKSRLLSDRFSAERPKGSFSTLEIQRTEQGDSAMYLCASSSPGVGGYTFGSGTRLTVV.

The chain employs TRBV27 and TRBJ1-4; 9 positions match TRBD1. Germline CDR1 reads MNHEY; CDR2 reads SMNVEV (reference sequence). The CDR3 extends over 14 amino acids. J gave up 7 bases and V 4 bases, and 4 bases lay outside the gene matches. The CDR3 region is CASSSRDRAEKLFF. CDR3 DNA: TGTGCCAGCAGTTCCCGGGACAGGGCTGAAAAACTGTTTTTT.

The chain has TRBV10-1 and TRBJ2-1, with D possibly TRBD2 on 6 matching bases. Germline CDR1 and CDR2: WNHNN and SYGVQD (reference sequence). The V end was cut by 2 bases, the J end by 0 bases, with 11 bases between. The CDR3 has 16 residues. DNA for the CDR3: TGCGCCAGCAGTGAGCGGGGGTCTAGCTCCTACAATGAGCAGTTCTTC. Amino acids: CASSERGSSSYNEQFF.

This sequence joins TRBV19 and TRBJ2-7; possibly TRBD2 for D (6 bases). There are 15 residues in the CDR3. The ends were cut back, 3 bases at V and 2 bases at J, with 14 bases in the middle. Germline values: CDR1 LNHDA, CDR2 SQIVND (reference sequence). CDR3 bases: TGTGCCAGTAGTATGAGCTCTAGCGCGGCCTACGAGCAGTACTTC. This encodes CASSMSSSAAYEQYF.

In its sample, this clone was seen a few times. The chain combines TRBV7-9 with TRBJ1-1; 9 positions agree with TRBD1. V was pared by 6 bases and J by 6 bases, with 8 bases of the junction left unmatched. Germline CDR1 reads SEHNR; CDR2 reads FQNEAQ (reference sequence). This CDR3 has 14 amino acids. The CDR3 nucleotides read TGTGCCAGCAGACCGGGACAGGGAGTCGCTGAAGCTTTCTTT. Protein: CASRPGQGVAEAFF.

The chain is built from TRBV6-5 and TRBJ2-7; TRBD1 matches 10 bases. Germline trimming cut 8 bases from V and 4 bases from J; bases unmatched to any gene: 2. Germline CDR1 and CDR2: MNHEY and SVGAGI. The length of the CDR3 is 12 residues. Here the CDR3 reads CASSDRGYEQYF. The CDR3 DNA sequence: TGTGCCAGCTCGGACAGGGGGTACGAGCAGTACTTC.

The chain uses TRBV24-1 and TRBJ2-7, with 7 bases identical to TRBD2. V was pared by 2 bases and J by 0 bases, with 3 bases of the junction left unmatched. Germline V gene lookup returns CDR1 KGHDR and CDR2 SFDVKD. The length of the CDR3 is 15 residues. The CDR3 spells CATSDSGTISYEQYF. CDR3 DNA: TGTGCCACCAGTGATTCCGGGACTATCTCCTACGAGCAGTACTTC.

The rearrangement links TRBV7-3 to TRBJ2-1; 14 bases align to TRBD2. The CDR3 is made up of 16 amino acids. V shed 2 bases, J shed 5 bases, and the junction held 2 bases outside the gene matches. Germline CDR1 reads SGHTA; CDR2 reads FQGTGA. CDR3 protein: CASSLPGLAGDNEQFF. The CDR3 bases are TGTGCCAGCAGCTTACCGGGACTAGCGGGAGACAATGAGCAGTTCTTC.

The CDR3 region has the DNA TGCGCCAGCAGCCAAAGAAACAGTGAGTCCTACGAGCAGTACTTC. It yields the protein CASSQRNSESYEQYF. The gene calls are TRBV4-1 and TRBJ2-7; D is unclear. This CDR3 is 15 amino acids long. Germline CDR1 reads MGHRA; CDR2 reads YSYEKL. Trimming stripped 2 bases from V and 1 base from J, with 12 bases between.

The chain employs TRBV20-1 and TRBJ1-2; the D is unclear. V shed 3 bases and J shed 5 bases, with 7 bases lying between them. Germline CDR1 DFQATT, CDR2 SNEGSKA (reference sequence). The length of the CDR3 is 11 residues. The CDR3 DNA is TGCAGTGCTAGCCGGGAGTATGGCTACACCTTC. Amino acid sequence: CSASREYGYTF.

About this clone: The same CDR3 is also encoded by other DNA sequences in this sample. The rearrangement joins TRBV7-9 to TRBJ2-5; D uncertain. The V end lost 0 bases, the J end lost 5 bases, and 7 bases lay between the germline ends. Germline CDR1 is SEHNR and CDR2 is FQNEAQ (reference sequence). The CDR3 consists of 13 residues. CDR3 bases: TGTGCCAGCAGCTTAGCTGGAGCGGAGACCCAGTACTTC. Its protein product is CASSLAGAETQYF. Based on the CDR3 plus reference TRBV7-9 and TRBJ2-5, the full variable domain is DTGVSQNPRHKITKRGQNVTFRCDPISEHNRLYWYRQTLGQGPEFLTYFQNEAQLEKSRLLSDRFSAERPKGSFSTLEIQRTEQGDSAMYLCASSLAGAETQYFGPGTRLLVL.

The chain uses TRBV24-1 and TRBJ1-5, with D possibly being TRBD1 (6 bases). This CDR3 is built from 14 residues. Germline CDR1 reads KGHDR; CDR2 reads SFDVKD. Trimming removed 3 bases from V and 6 bases from J, with 11 bases in between. CDR3 amino acids: CATSDPDSSQPQHF. In DNA, the CDR3 is TGTGCCACCAGTGATCCGGACAGTTCTCAGCCCCAGCATTTT.

The chain combines TRBV3-1 (or the pseudogene TRBV3-2) with TRBJ2-3; no clear D. The CDR3 loop spans 12 amino acids. Trimming shortened V by 1 base and J by 5 bases, and 4 bases separated the two germline ends. The germline V gene encodes CDR1 LGHDT and CDR2 YNNKEL (reference sequence). In DNA form, the CDR3 reads TGTGCCAGCAGCCAAGTTCGAGATACGCAGTATTTT. This codes for CASSQVRDTQYF.

The chain carries TRBV6-5 and TRBJ1-2; 9 nucleotides align to TRBD1. CDR1 MNHEY and CDR2 SVGAGI come from the germline V gene. There are 15 residues in the CDR3. The junction had 7 bases not matched to a gene; V was cut back by 5 bases and J by 3 bases. CDR3 sequence: CASSPTGGVDYGYTF. CDR3 sequence (DNA): TGTGCCAGCAGTCCTACAGGGGGCGTAGACTATGGCTACACCTTC.

The CDR3 region has the DNA TGTGCCAGCAGCTTAATGGGGGCTCAAGAGACCCAGTACTTC. This translates into CASSLMGAQETQYF. The chain is built from TRBV11-2 and TRBJ2-5; D possibly corresponds to TRBD1 (6 bases). This CDR3 has 14 residues. Germline V lookup: CDR1 SGHAT, CDR2 FQNNGV. The V end lost 2 bases, the J end lost 2 bases, and 9 bases lay between the germline ends.

With regard to this clone: The identical CDR3 is also encoded by other nucleotide sequences in the sample. J is TRBJ1-1 and V is TRBV18; TRBD1 agrees at 7 bases. V was pared by 3 bases and J by 1 base, with 2 bases of the junction left unmatched. The CDR3 extends over 14 amino acids. Germline CDR1 is KGHSH and CDR2 is LQKENI. Here the CDR3 reads CASSPGTANTEAFF. In DNA, the CDR3 is TGTGCCAGCTCACCCGGGACAGCGAACACTGAAGCTTTCTTT.

The chain uses TRBV14 and TRBJ1-1; D perhaps matches TRBD1 (5 bases). CDR1 is SGHDN and CDR2 is FVKESK in the germline V gene. This CDR3 spans 17 amino acids. V was trimmed by 2 bases and J by 1 base, leaving 17 bases between them. CDR3 residues: CASSQKGMRVENTEAFF. CDR3 DNA: TGTGCCAGCAGCCAAAAGGGGATGAGAGTGGAGAACACTGAAGCTTTCTTT.

V usage is TRBV20-1 and J usage is TRBJ2-1, with TRBD2 identical over 11 bases. The V segment lost 3 bases and the J segment 7 bases; nucleotides outside the gene matches: 5. This CDR3 has 14 amino acids. CDR1 is DFQATT, CDR2 SNEGSKA, per germline (reference sequence). The CDR3 loop reads CSASPSGRTNEQFF. For the CDR3, the DNA is TGCAGTGCTAGTCCTAGCGGGAGGACTAATGAGCAGTTCTTC.

This clone was seen just once. The genes are TRBV13 and TRBJ1-1, with D hard to call. This CDR3 contains 14 residues. Trimming took off 2 bases at V and 5 bases at J, with 12 bases between the two ends. The germline CDR1 and CDR2 sequences are PRHDT and FYEKMQ (reference sequence). The CDR3 bases are TGTGCCAGCAGCTTAATTAGGGAGGGTACTGAAGCTTTCTTT. It specifies CASSLIREGTEAFF.

The chain employs TRBV6-6 and TRBJ1-1; D ambiguous. The CDR3 totals 12 residues. The V gene's germline CDR1 is MNHNY and CDR2 SVGAGI (reference sequence). Trimming cost V 6 bases and J 1 base, with 6 bases left between them. Here the CDR3 reads CASSDKNTEAFF. Here the CDR3 DNA reads TGTGCCAGCAGCGACAAGAACACTGAAGCTTTCTTT.

V is TRBV25-1 and J is TRBJ1-4; D gene ambiguous. This CDR3 spans 13 amino acids. Trimming removed 3 bases from V and 6 bases from J, with 8 bases in between. Germline V gives CDR1 MGHDK, CDR2 SYGVNS. The DNA of the CDR3 is TGTGCCAGCAGTGATTTCACAGATGAAAAACTGTTTTTT. Amino acid sequence: CASSDFTDEKLFF.

The chain joins TRBV7-8 to TRBJ1-1, with 7 bases lining up with TRBD1. The germline V gene encodes CDR1 SGHVS and CDR2 FQNEAQ. The CDR3 runs to 15 residues. Trimming removed 5 bases from V and 4 bases from J; junction bases left unmatched: 10. DNA for the CDR3: TGTGCCAGCAGCACAAGACAGGGTTGGGGCACTGAAGCTTTCTTT. Amino acid sequence: CASSTRQGWGTEAFF.

CDR3 amino acids: CASSPPEITDTQYF. Written as DNA, the CDR3 is TGTGCCAGCTCACCACCGGAGATCACAGATACGCAGTATTTT. The genes are TRBV18 and TRBJ2-3; D ambiguous. Trimming took off 0 bases at V and 2 bases at J, with 6 bases between the two ends. The CDR3 length is 14 residues. From germline, CDR1 is KGHSH and CDR2 LQKENI.

The chain links TRBV27 to TRBJ1-1; D call uncertain. V shed 0 bases and J shed 1 base, with 9 bases lying between them. Germline CDR1 MNHEY, CDR2 SMNVEV (reference sequence). The CDR3 loop spans 15 amino acids. The CDR3 region has the DNA TGTGCCAGCAGTTTATCGTCGCTCGGGAACACTGAAGCTTTCTTT. Protein product: CASSLSSLGNTEAFF.